The sequence of this TCR beta chain was determined in a study of cytomegalovirus exposure and HLA in healthy donors. Findings of the study overall: There were 164 TCR beta chains listed as cytomegalovirus-associated. TCR beta chains associated with HLA were, in a later analysis, more clonally expanded than equally common others. The productive fraction for most TCR beta V segments was about 90% or about 30% in an earlier analysis. The study found most TCR sequences rare, yet found some public TCRs in many donors.

The PCR ran on 60 Vbeta and 13 Jbeta primers. The table came from immunoSEQ multiplex PCR; TCRdb's copy has only in-frame clones and leaves some out. The sample contains 180,000 or so clones, over 60% of which appear only once. Comment on this clone: What it binds is unknown.

J lost 7 bases, V lost 0 bases, and 14 bases had no gene match. CDR3 length: 19 amino acids. The V gene's germline CDR1 is LGHNA and CDR2 YNFKEQ. Sequencing input: PBMCs. This TCR came from a man over 45 in good health and CMV-seropositive. The chain combines TRBV4-2 with TRBJ2-2; 10 bases fit TRBD2. The CDR3 protein is CASSQEPPEGTSVVGELFF. As DNA, the CDR3 is TGTGCCAGCAGCCAAGAACCACCGGAAGGGACTAGCGTCGTCGGGGAGCTGTTTTTT.